These 25 T cell receptor beta chains originate from one sample sequenced in a study of spatial heterogeneity in lung cancer. Sample time point: sample taken at primary tumor resection. A single record per CDR3 protein comes from TCRdb applying MiXCR to the 5' RACE reads. The listing contains approximately 50 distinct CDR3 sequences. Specimen: normal lung tissue next to the tumor, collected at surgery. All receptors derive from a male donor with early-stage non-small cell lung cancer.

By share, this clonotype counts as large. This beta chain lies outside the target of a library built for alpha chains; its clone size means little. The chain links TRBV7-8 to TRBJ1-5, with TRBD1 as a possible D gene (5 bases). The CDR3 is 14 amino acids. Trimming shortened V by 3 bases and J by 3 bases, and 9 bases separated the two germline ends. Germline V gene sequence: CDR1 SGHVS, CDR2 FQNEAQ. CDR3 nucleotides: TGTGCCAGCAGCTTGGGGACGGACAATCAGCCCCAGCATTTT. It is translated as CASSLGTDNQPQHF.

This clonotype was seen a few times. Little can be read into the size of this beta chain, an off-target read in a library designed for alpha chains. The chain links TRBV12-3 or TRBV12-4 to TRBJ2-7; D is perhaps TRBD2 (5 bases). This CDR3 comprises 13 residues. Trimming pared 1 base from V and 3 bases from J, leaving 7 bases between. The CDR3 spells CASSLGGDYEQYF. The CDR3 DNA follows: TGTGCCAGCAGTTTAGGGGGAGACTACGAGCAGTACTTC.

Notes on this clonotype: The size of this beta chain means little, since it is a stray read in a library made for alpha chains. The chain carries TRBV27 and TRBJ1-4; 9 bases align to TRBD1. Trimming cost V 8 bases and J 8 bases; bases outside gene matches: 6. Germline values: CDR1 MNHEY, CDR2 SMNVEV (reference sequence). The CDR3 has 13 amino acids. The CDR3 coding sequence is TGTGCCAGCGCGGGACAGGGTTTGGAAAAACTGTTTTTT. Translation gives CASAGQGLEKLFF.

This clonotype is labeled as large (0.1 to 1%). A library made for alpha chains picked up this beta chain off target, so its size means little. The V and J genes are TRBV27 and TRBJ2-5, with D possibly being TRBD1 (5 bases). Germline assignment: CDR1 MNHEY and CDR2 SMNVEV (reference sequence). The V gene lost 10 bases and the J gene lost 5 bases, with 20 bases spanning the gap. The CDR3 consists of 14 residues. In DNA, the CDR3 is TGTGCCACCTCCGTAGGCCAGGGCACTGAGACCCAGTACTTC. As protein: CATSVGQGTETQYF.

Turning to this clonotype: The library was built for alpha chains, so this beta chain is an off-target read and its size means little. The CDR3 DNA follows: TGTGCCAGCTTGGGTGGCAGGACCTATGGCTACACCTTC. This translates into CASLGGRTYGYTF. J is TRBJ1-2 and V is TRBV5-6; D gene uncertain. The V gene lost 7 bases and the J gene lost 4 bases, with 14 bases spanning the gap. Germline V gene data show CDR1 as SGHDT and CDR2 as YYEEEE. CDR3 length equals 13 residues. The whole variable domain, filled in from reference TRBV5-6 and TRBJ1-2, reads DAGVTQSPTHLIKTRGQQVTLRCSPKSGHDTVSWYQQALGQGPQFIFQYYEEEERQRGNFPDRFSGHQFPNYSSELNVNALLLGDSALYLCASLGGRTYGYTFGSGTRLTVV.

This clonotype was seen a handful of times. Its ends do not fully match the called genes, so a read error is possible. For a library built for alpha chains, this beta chain is a stray read; little rests on its size. This chain links TRBV7-6 with TRBJ2-1; 9 bases align to TRBD2. The CDR3 runs 15 residues. The germline V gene has CDR1 SGHVS and CDR2 FNYEAQ. The CDR3: CASSPQWRGGTEQLF. The CDR3 bases are TGTGCCAGCAGCCCCCAGTGGCGGGGGGGCACTGAGCAGTTATTC.

This clonotype is hyperexpanded (1% or more) in the sample. As an off-target read in a library built for alpha chains, this beta chain has a frequency of little significance. V is TRBV5-1 and J is TRBJ1-1, with D possibly being TRBD1 (5 bases). Trimming took 2 bases from V and 0 from J, leaving 8 bases between them. The CDR3 runs to 14 residues. The V gene's germline CDR1 is SGHRS and CDR2 YFSETQ. CDR3 in DNA: TGCGCCAGCAGCTTAAGGGGCATGAACACTGAAGCTTTCTTT. Amino acids: CASSLRGMNTEAFF.

A word on this clonotype: This beta chain was picked up by a library intended for alpha chains and is off target, so its count carries little meaning. The chain combines TRBV20-1 with TRBJ2-7, with D unclear. The CDR3 totals 11 residues. V was cut by 3 bases and J by 3 bases, with 6 bases left in between. Per the germline V gene, CDR1 is DFQATT and CDR2 is SNEGSKA (reference sequence). The DNA of the CDR3 is TGCAGTGCTAGCCCCCACTACGAGCAGTACTTC. The encoded protein is CSASPHYEQYF.

This clonotype rates as large. This beta chain is a stray read from a library made for alpha chains; its abundance is not meaningful. The J gene is TRBJ2-1, the V gene TRBV28; TRBD2 matches at 7 bases. J lost 4 bases, V lost 3 bases, and 15 bases had no gene match. The CDR3 loop spans 18 amino acids. CDR1 MDHEN and CDR2 SYDVKM come from the germline V gene. The CDR3, as DNA: TGTGCCAGCAGTTTCCTACACCCGGGGAGGGCGGGGTACAATGAGCAGTTCTTC. This sequence encodes CASSFLHPGRAGYNEQFF. Drawing the rest from reference TRBV28 and TRBJ2-1, the complete variable domain is DVKVTQSSRYLVKRTGEKVFLECVQDMDHENMFWYRQDPGLGLRLIYFSYDVKMKEKGDIPEGYSVSREKKERFSLILESASTNQTSMYLCASSFLHPGRAGYNEQFFGPGTRLTVL.

In its sample, this clonotype is large. Little can be read into the size of this beta chain, an off-target read in a library designed for alpha chains. This chain connects TRBV5-5 to TRBJ1-6; D ambiguous. Germline CDR1 reads SGHKS; CDR2 reads YYEKEE (reference sequence). CDR3 length equals 14 residues. V shed 0 bases and J shed 5 bases, with 6 bases lying between them. The CDR3 is CASSLADHNSPLHF. In nucleotides, the CDR3 is TGTGCCAGCAGCTTGGCGGACCATAATTCACCCCTCCACTTT.

This clonotype counts as hyperexpanded. Found in a library prepared for alpha chains, this beta chain is an off-target read, and its abundance has little meaning. The CDR3 spells CASSVDNRETQYF. DNA of the CDR3: TGTGCCAGCAGCGTGGACAACCGAGAGACCCAGTACTTC. The chain has TRBV5-6 and TRBJ2-5, with a possible D match to TRBD1 (5 bases). Trimming took off 4 bases at V and 4 bases at J, with 11 bases between the two ends. Germline CDR1 and CDR2: SGHDT and YYEEEE. This CDR3 spans 13 amino acids.

This clonotype qualifies as hyperexpanded. This beta chain came through as a stray read in a library set up for alpha chains, and its size says little. The chain uses TRBV5-1 and TRBJ2-7; D tentatively reads TRBD1 or TRBD2 (6 bases each). The germline V and J ends were trimmed by 6 bases and 2 bases, with 15 bases remaining between them. In germline, CDR1 is SGHRS, CDR2 YFSETQ. The CDR3 has 14 residues. Here the CDR3 DNA reads TGCGCCAGCAACCAAGGGGGGTTTGCCTACGAGCAGTACTTC. As protein: CASNQGGFAYEQYF.

This clonotype counts as hyperexpanded. Little can be read into the size of this beta chain, an off-target read in a library designed for alpha chains. The CDR3 loop reads CASSLGGRTYGYTF. The CDR3 DNA reads as TGTGCCAGCAGCTTGGGTGGCAGGACCTATGGCTACACCTTC. The rearrangement joins TRBV5-6 to TRBJ1-2; no firm D call. Germline loops: CDR1 SGHDT, CDR2 YYEEEE. This CDR3 spans 14 amino acids. V shed 0 bases and J shed 4 bases, with 10 bases lying between them.

As to this clonotype: Being off target in a library aimed at alpha chains, this beta chain has a size of little meaning. The chain links TRBV20-1 to TRBJ2-3, with 10 bases identical to TRBD2. Germline CDR1 is DFQATT and CDR2 is SNEGSKA (reference sequence). This CDR3 spans 14 amino acids. V gave up 4 bases and J gave up 4 bases; unmatched junction bases: 5. The CDR3, as DNA: TGCAGTGCTAATGGCCTAGCGGGGGCAGATACGCAGTATTTT. Protein: CSANGLAGADTQYF.

Details on this clonotype: This beta chain was picked up by a library intended for alpha chains and is off target, so its count carries little meaning. The genes are TRBV2 and TRBJ2-1; 7 bases are shared with TRBD1. Germline V gene data show CDR1 as SNHLY and CDR2 as FYNNEI. The CDR3 covers 14 residues. V gave up 10 bases and J gave up 0 bases; unmatched junction bases: 6. DNA for the CDR3: TGTGCCACACAACAGGGGTCCTCCTACAATGAGCAGTTCTTC. This codes for CATQQGSSYNEQFF.

With regard to this clonotype: Found in a library prepared for alpha chains, this beta chain is an off-target read, and its abundance has little meaning. This sequence joins TRBV28 and TRBJ2-7; D is perhaps TRBD1 (6 bases). V was pared by 6 bases and J by 2 bases, with 11 bases between. Germline loops: CDR1 MDHEN, CDR2 SYDVKM. The CDR3 contains 13 residues. The CDR3 protein is CASRSGQAYEQYF. CDR3 bases: TGTGCCAGCAGGTCGGGACAAGCCTACGAGCAGTACTTC.

The sample holds one count of this clonotype. This beta chain turned up in a library designed for alpha chains; as an off-target read, its abundance says little. This sequence joins TRBV14 and TRBJ2-1, with a possible D match to TRBD2 (5 bases). This CDR3 has 14 residues. The germline V gene has CDR1 SGHDN and CDR2 FVKESK. The ends were cut back, 3 bases at V and 4 bases at J, with 10 bases in the middle. The CDR3 nucleotides are TGTGCCAGCAGCCAGGCTAGCCGTTACAATGAGCAGTTCTTC. It is translated as CASSQASRYNEQFF.

This clonotype is labeled as large. Because the library targeted alpha chains, this beta chain is an off-target read whose size means little. The chain couples TRBV10-3 to TRBJ1-3; no definite D call. Per germline, CDR1 ENHRY and CDR2 SYGVKD. The V gene lost 10 bases and the J gene lost 0 bases, with 10 bases spanning the gap. The CDR3 is made up of 13 amino acids. The CDR3 loop is CASRRGSGNTIYF. The CDR3, as DNA: TGTGCCAGCCGACGGGGCTCTGGAAACACCATATATTTT.

This clonotype rates as hyperexpanded. The junction and the germline gene differ at one end; a read error may be behind it. This beta chain appears as a stray read in a library generated for alpha chains; its size is not informative. The rearrangement joins TRBV5-6 to TRBJ1-5; no firm D call. CDR1 is SGHDT, CDR2 YYEEEE, per germline. This CDR3 contains 14 residues. The CDR3 region has the DNA TGTGCCAGCAGCAGGAGCAGGAGCAATCACCCCCAGCATTTT. This codes for CASSRSRSNHPQHF.

This clonotype is classed as large (0.1 to 1%). This beta chain turned up in a library designed for alpha chains; as an off-target read, its abundance says little. The genes are TRBV6-6 and TRBJ2-1, with no clear D. V was shortened by 6 bases and J by 8 bases, with 8 bases between the two germline ends. This CDR3 region has 11 residues. Germline V gene data show CDR1 as MNHNY and CDR2 as SVGAGI (reference sequence). CDR3 region: CASSLRDEQFF. The CDR3 DNA sequence: TGTGCCAGCAGCCTCCGCGATGAGCAGTTCTTC.

This clonotype was seen more than once but under ten times. For a library built for alpha chains, this beta chain is a stray read; little rests on its size. This rearrangement joins TRBV6-5 to TRBJ1-1; 7 positions match TRBD1. This CDR3 comprises 14 residues. Trimming cost V 7 bases and J 2 bases; bases outside gene matches: 7. In germline, CDR1 is MNHEY, CDR2 SVGAGI. CDR3 bases: TGTGCCAGCACCCAGGGGGGAATAAACACTGAAGCTTTCTTT. Amino acids: CASTQGGINTEAFF.

In its sample, this clonotype is hyperexpanded. The library was designed around alpha chains, so this beta chain is a stray read whose abundance carries little weight. This chain joins TRBV29-1 and TRBJ2-1; 8 positions match TRBD1. The germline gives CDR1 SQVTM, CDR2 ANQGSEA. CDR3 length: 14 amino acids. V lost 6 bases, J lost 9 bases, and 13 bases stayed unmatched. CDR3 region: CSVLKTHTGGEQFF. In DNA form, the CDR3 reads TGCAGCGTCTTGAAGACTCATACAGGGGGTGAGCAGTTCTTC.

As to this clonotype: This beta chain lies outside the target of a library built for alpha chains; its clone size means little. The chain uses TRBV11-2 and TRBJ1-1, with D perhaps TRBD1 (5 bases). Germline lookup yields CDR1 SGHAT and CDR2 FQNNGV. The CDR3 contains 13 residues. V was cut by 5 bases and J by 5 bases, with 12 bases left in between. The DNA of the CDR3 is TGTGCCAGCAGCGAGAACCAGGGAACTGAAGCTTTCTTT. Amino acids: CASSENQGTEAFF.

As to this clonotype: The size of this beta chain means little, since it is a stray read in a library made for alpha chains. This chain joins TRBV3-1 and TRBJ2-3; D ambiguous. This CDR3 is built from 14 residues. Trimming stripped 0 bases from V and 1 base from J, with 5 bases between. Looked up from germline, CDR1 is LGHDT and CDR2 is YNNKEL (reference sequence). CDR3 residues: CASSQEPRTDTQYF. CDR3 in DNA: TGTGCCAGCAGCCAAGAACCCCGCACAGATACGCAGTATTTT.

Concerning this clonotype itself: A library prepared for alpha chains yielded this beta chain as an off-target read; its size is of little meaning. The chain has TRBV4-1 and TRBJ1-1; maybe TRBD1 (6 bases). From germline, CDR1 is MGHRA and CDR2 YSYEKL. This CDR3 is 14 amino acids long. Trimming pared 4 bases from V and 0 bases from J, leaving 9 bases between. In DNA, the CDR3 is TGCGCCAGCAGCCCCGGACAGCTGAACACTGAAGCTTTCTTT. It codes for CASSPGQLNTEAFF.